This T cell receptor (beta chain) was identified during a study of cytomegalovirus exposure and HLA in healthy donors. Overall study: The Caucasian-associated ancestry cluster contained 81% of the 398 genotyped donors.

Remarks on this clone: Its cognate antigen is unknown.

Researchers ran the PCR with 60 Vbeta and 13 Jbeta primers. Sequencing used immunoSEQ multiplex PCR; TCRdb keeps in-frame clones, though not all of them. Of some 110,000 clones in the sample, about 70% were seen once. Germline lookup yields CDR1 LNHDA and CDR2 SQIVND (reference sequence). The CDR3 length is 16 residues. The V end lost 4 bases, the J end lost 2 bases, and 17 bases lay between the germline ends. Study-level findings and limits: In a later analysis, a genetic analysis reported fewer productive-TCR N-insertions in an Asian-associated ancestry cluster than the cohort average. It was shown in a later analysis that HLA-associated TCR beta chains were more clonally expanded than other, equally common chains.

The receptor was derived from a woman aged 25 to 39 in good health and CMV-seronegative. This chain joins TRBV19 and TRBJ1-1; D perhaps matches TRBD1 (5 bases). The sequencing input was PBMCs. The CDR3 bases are TGTGCCAGTAGTAGGCAGGGTACACGAATTAACACTGAAGCTTTCTTT. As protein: CASSRQGTRINTEAFF. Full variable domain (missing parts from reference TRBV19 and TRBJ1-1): DGGITQSPKYLFRKEGQNVTLSCEQNLNHDAMYWYRQDPGQGLRLIYYSQIVNDFQKGDIAEGYSVSREKKESFPLTVTSAQKNPTAFYLCASSRQGTRINTEAFFGQGTRLTVV.